Listed here are 28 T cell receptor beta chains from one sample, sequenced in a study of cytomegalovirus exposure and HLA in healthy donors. Primers: 60 Vbeta forward and 13 Jbeta reverse. Method: immunoSEQ multiplex PCR; TCRdb's copy keeps in-frame clones and lacks some. The table records more than 55,000 clones, over 70% of them present only once. Material for sequencing was PBMCs. The receptors come from a woman aged 40-49 years in good health and CMV-seronegative.

This clone was seen only a few times. The CDR3 DNA reads as TGTGCCAGCAGCTTAAACGGCCTTCCTAGCGGGAGGGCTGGAGAGACCCAGTACTTC. It encodes CASSLNGLPSGRAGETQYF. This chain uses TRBV7-3 with TRBJ2-5; 12 positions agree with TRBD2. There are 19 residues in the CDR3. The J segment lost 4 bases and the V segment lost 1 base, leaving 13 bases of the junction unmatched. Per germline, CDR1 SGHTA and CDR2 FQGTGA.

This sequence joins TRBV9 and TRBJ1-2; D perhaps matches TRBD1 (6 bases). V lost 3 bases and J 2 bases, leaving 17 bases between the germline ends. The CDR3 totals 16 residues. Germline V CDR1 and CDR2: SGDLS, YYNGEE. The CDR3 sequence is CASSALSRTENYGYTF. The CDR3 DNA follows: TGTGCCAGCAGCGCCCTTTCCCGGACAGAGAACTATGGCTACACCTTC.

The CDR3 loop is CASSPGTGGDYGYTF. The CDR3, as DNA: TGTGCCAGCAGCCCTGGGACAGGGGGGGACTATGGCTACACCTTC. The chain is built from TRBV21-1 and TRBJ1-2; the D call of TRBD1 is as the table states it, not checked on the DNA. TRBV21-1 is shown as a pseudogene. The CDR3 consists of 15 residues.

The chain combines TRBV5-1 with TRBJ1-1; D unclear. V gave up 3 bases and J gave up 0 bases, with 12 bases separating them. The CDR3 spans 15 residues. CDR1 and CDR2 (germline): SGHRS, YFSETQ. CDR3 in DNA: TGCGCCAGCAGCTCGCATCCGTCGGTGAACACTGAAGCTTTCTTT. As protein: CASSSHPSVNTEAFF.

The gene calls are TRBV28 and TRBJ2-4, with D maybe TRBD2 (5 bases). Germline CDR1 and CDR2: MDHEN and SYDVKM. This CDR3 region has 13 residues. The V gene lost 5 bases and the J gene lost 8 bases, with 13 bases spanning the gap. Here the CDR3 DNA reads TGTGCCAGCAGTCCCGGGCAGGAGGACATTCAGTACTTC. Protein sequence: CASSPGQEDIQYF.

This chain connects TRBV5-1 to TRBJ1-1; TRBD1 might be the D (5 bases). This CDR3 has 15 amino acids. V gave up 0 bases and J gave up 5 bases, with 14 bases separating them. In germline, CDR1 is SGHRS, CDR2 YFSETQ. The CDR3 spells CASSLAVGAGTEAFF. Written as DNA, the CDR3 is TGCGCCAGCAGCTTGGCCGTTGGGGCCGGGACTGAAGCTTTCTTT.

The rearrangement uses TRBV19 and TRBJ2-3; 9 bases line up with TRBD2. This CDR3 has 16 amino acids. The trim removed 5 bases at V and 2 bases at J, leaving 8 bases unmatched. Germline loops: CDR1 LNHDA, CDR2 SQIVND (reference sequence). The DNA of the CDR3 is TGTGCCAGTAGTTTACAGACTAGCGGAGACACAGATACGCAGTATTTT. Protein product: CASSLQTSGDTDTQYF.

The rearrangement uses TRBV6-5 and TRBJ2-7, with D maybe TRBD2 (6 bases). This CDR3 region has 14 residues. V was pared by 6 bases and J by 3 bases, with 15 bases between. From germline, CDR1 is MNHEY and CDR2 SVGAGI. The CDR3, as DNA: TGTGCCAGCAGCCTTGCCGGGACTGGCTACGAGCAGTACTTC. This codes for CASSLAGTGYEQYF.

This clone has just a few counts. The CDR3 loop reads CASSRGLSSNQPQHF. The CDR3, as DNA: TGCGCCAGCAGCAGGGGACTCTCGAGCAATCAGCCCCAGCATTTT. The chain links TRBV4-1 to TRBJ1-5; weak D call: TRBD1 (5 bases). Germline lookup yields CDR1 MGHRA and CDR2 YSYEKL. The CDR3 consists of 15 residues. The V end was cut by 5 bases, the J end by 1 base, with 12 bases between.

The chain links TRBV5-4 to TRBJ2-1; 10 bases are shared with TRBD2. The V gene end was trimmed by 4 bases and the J gene end by 6 bases; junction bases not matched to a gene: 7. The germline gives CDR1 SGHNT, CDR2 YYREEE (reference sequence). The CDR3 is made up of 15 amino acids. The CDR3 DNA follows: TGTGCCAGCAGCCCGGGACTAGCGAATACCAATGAGCAGTTCTTC. It translates to CASSPGLANTNEQFF.

This chain joins TRBV7-9 and TRBJ1-1, with 7 bases fitting TRBD1. The germline CDR1 and CDR2 sequences are SEHNR and FQNEAQ (reference sequence). CDR3 length: 14 amino acids. J gave up 5 bases and V 6 bases, and 9 bases lay outside the gene matches. The CDR3 DNA sequence: TGTGCCAGCAGTCGTTACAGGGGAGGAACTGAAGCTTTCTTT. Translated, it gives CASSRYRGGTEAFF.

DNA for the CDR3: TGTGCCAGCAGCTTAAGTCGGGAGAATGAGCAGTTCTTC. Translating it yields CASSLSRENEQFF. The chain joins TRBV7-2 to TRBJ2-1, with D possibly matching TRBD2 (6 bases). The ends were cut back, 2 bases at V and 7 bases at J, with 9 bases in the middle. CDR1 SGHTA and CDR2 FQGNSA come from the germline V gene. The CDR3 is 13 residues long.

V is TRBV19 and J is TRBJ2-7; weak D call: TRBD1 (5 bases). This CDR3 spans 15 amino acids. The germline V and J ends were trimmed by 3 bases and 0 bases, with 12 bases remaining between them. Per germline, CDR1 LNHDA and CDR2 SQIVND (reference sequence). The CDR3 DNA is TGTGCCAGTAGTATGTTAAGGGGCAGCTCCTACGAGCAGTACTTC. It codes for CASSMLRGSSYEQYF.

J is TRBJ1-2 and V is TRBV5-6; 7 nucleotides align to TRBD1. V lost 2 bases, J lost 8 bases, and 9 bases stayed unmatched. CDR3 length: 14 residues. Looked up from germline, CDR1 is SGHDT and CDR2 is YYEEEE. In DNA, the CDR3 is TGTGCCAGCAGCTTCGGGGACAGCCCCATCGGCTACACCTTC. This sequence encodes CASSFGDSPIGYTF.

The J gene is TRBJ2-7, the V gene TRBV30; 7 nucleotides align to TRBD2. Per the germline V gene, CDR1 is GTSNPN and CDR2 is SVGIG (reference sequence). Germline trimming cut 3 bases from V and 4 bases from J; bases unmatched to any gene: 6. The CDR3 has 13 residues. CDR3 loop: CAWRGLTGYEQYF. The CDR3 bases are TGTGCCTGGAGGGGACTAACTGGTTACGAGCAGTACTTC.

V is TRBV5-1 and J is TRBJ2-1; 12 bases are shared with TRBD2. The germline gives CDR1 SGHRS, CDR2 YFSETQ. V was pared by 7 bases and J by 6 bases, with 8 bases of the junction left unmatched. The CDR3 extends over 15 amino acids. The CDR3 sequence is CASAVLAGGGNEQFF. CDR3 bases: TGCGCCAGCGCCGTACTAGCGGGAGGAGGCAATGAGCAGTTCTTC.

This chain uses TRBV7-9 with TRBJ2-5, with D tentatively TRBD2 (6 bases). The CDR3 loop spans 16 amino acids. CDR1 is SEHNR, CDR2 FQNEAQ, per germline (reference sequence). V lost 2 bases to trimming and J lost 5 bases, with 18 bases between them. CDR3 in DNA: TGTGCCAGCAGCTTAAGGACCAGAAGGGGAGGCGAGACCCAGTACTTC. Translated, it gives CASSLRTRRGGETQYF. Supplemented by reference TRBV7-9 and TRBJ2-5, the full variable domain reads DTGVSQNPRHKITKRGQNVTFRCDPISEHNRLYWYRQTLGQGPEFLTYFQNEAQLEKSRLLSDRFSAERPKGSFSTLEIQRTEQGDSAMYLCASSLRTRRGGETQYFGPGTRLLVL.

V gene TRBV7-2 combines with J gene TRBJ2-1, with D possibly TRBD2 on 6 matching bases. CDR3 length equals 15 residues. Germline assignment: CDR1 SGHTA and CDR2 FQGNSA. Deletions cut 1 base from V and 2 bases from J, with 9 bases between. The CDR3 DNA reads TGTGCCAGCAGCTTAGACGGGAGTCCCTACAATGAGCAGTTCTTC. Its protein product is CASSLDGSPYNEQFF.

The chain uses TRBV11-2 and TRBJ2-1; D remains ambiguous. Germline V gene data show CDR1 as SGHAT and CDR2 as FQNNGV. There are 13 residues in the CDR3. The V gene lost 0 bases and the J gene lost 8 bases, with 8 bases spanning the gap. CDR3 sequence (DNA): TGTGCCAGCAGCTTAGATTATCCCGATGAGCAGTTCTTC. Its translation: CASSLDYPDEQFF.

V and J are TRBV7-9 and TRBJ2-5; tentatively, D is TRBD2 (5 bases). Germline V gives CDR1 SEHNR, CDR2 FQNEAQ (reference sequence). V lost 1 base, J lost 6 bases, and 18 bases lay in between. This CDR3 spans 16 amino acids. CDR3: CASSLGSLEGGQTQYF. CDR3 DNA: TGTGCCAGCAGCTTAGGATCCCTAGAAGGCGGGCAGACCCAGTACTTC.

The rearrangement links TRBV6-1 to TRBJ2-2; 14 positions agree with TRBD2. V lost 3 bases, J lost 7 bases, and 4 bases stayed unmatched. Germline loops: CDR1 MNHNS, CDR2 SASEGT. The CDR3 spans 16 residues. CDR3: CASSETSGRAIGELFF. CDR3 sequence (DNA): TGTGCCAGCAGTGAGACTAGCGGGAGGGCGATCGGGGAGCTGTTTTTT.

This clone came up once. The rearrangement uses TRBV5-1 and TRBJ1-1; 7 bases map to TRBD1. J lost 2 bases, V lost 3 bases, and 7 bases had no gene match. Germline V gene lookup returns CDR1 SGHRS and CDR2 YFSETQ. This CDR3 spans 15 amino acids. CDR3 sequence reads: CASSSSDRPNTEAFF. Here the CDR3 DNA reads TGCGCCAGCAGCTCCTCGGACAGGCCTAACACTGAAGCTTTCTTT. The variable domain in full, completed from reference TRBV5-1 and TRBJ1-1, reads KAGVTQTPRYLIKTRGQQVTLSCSPISGHRSVSWYQQTPGQGLQFLFEYFSETQRNKGNFPGRFSGRQFSNSRSEMNVSTLELGDSALYLCASSSSDRPNTEAFFGQGTRLTVV.

This rearrangement joins TRBV5-5 to TRBJ1-4; maybe TRBD1 (5 bases). V was pared by 6 bases and J by 5 bases, with 14 bases between. Germline CDR1 reads SGHKS; CDR2 reads YYEKEE (reference sequence). This CDR3 spans 14 amino acids. The CDR3 sequence: CASNRGGANEKLFF. In nucleotides, the CDR3 is TGTGCCAGCAACCGGGGAGGGGCAAATGAAAAACTGTTTTTT.

The chain links TRBV18 to TRBJ1-1; no definite D call. Trimming stripped 6 bases from V and 3 bases from J, with 11 bases between. In germline, CDR1 is KGHSH, CDR2 LQKENI. The CDR3 sequence is 13 residues long. The CDR3 reads CASSPHRDTEAFF. The CDR3 nucleotides read TGTGCCAGCTCTCCTCACCGGGACACTGAAGCTTTCTTT.

This chain links TRBV30 with TRBJ1-1, with 8 bases aligning to TRBD1. CDR3 length equals 13 residues. Germline CDR1 GTSNPN, CDR2 SVGIG (reference sequence). Losses at the gene ends were 3 bases for V and 6 bases for J; bases not matched to a gene: 6. The CDR3 loop reads CAWSGQGLAEAFF. CDR3 nucleotides: TGTGCCTGGAGCGGACAGGGTTTGGCTGAAGCTTTCTTT. The variable domain in full, with the rest retrieved from reference TRBV30 and TRBJ1-1, is SQTIHQWPATLVQPVGSPLSLECTVEGTSNPNLYWYRQAAGRGLQLLFYSVGIGQISSEVPQNLSASRPQDRQFILSSKKLLLSDSGFYLCAWSGQGLAEAFFGQGTRLTVV.

The chain uses TRBV7-8 and TRBJ2-5; TRBD1 is a possible D gene (5 bases). The V end lost 1 base, the J end lost 4 bases, and 10 bases lay between the germline ends. This CDR3 is 14 amino acids long. Germline V lookup: CDR1 SGHVS, CDR2 FQNEAQ. Here the CDR3 DNA reads TGTGCCAGCAGCTTAGGGGGCTGGGGAGAGACCCAGTACTTC. Its translation is CASSLGGWGETQYF. Variable domain in full (rest from reference TRBV7-8 and TRBJ2-5): GAGVSQSPRYKVAKRGQDVALRCDPISGHVSLFWYQQALGQGPEFLTYFQNEAQLDKSGLPSDRFFAERPEGSVSTLKIQRTQQEDSAVYLCASSLGGWGETQYFGPGTRLLVL.

The V gene is TRBV29-1, the J gene TRBJ2-1; 7 nucleotides align to TRBD2. Germline loops: CDR1 SQVTM, CDR2 ANQGSEA. V gave up 4 bases and J gave up 5 bases; unmatched junction bases: 2. The CDR3 has 12 amino acids. This chain's CDR3 is CSVASGNNEQFF. Here the CDR3 DNA reads TGCAGCGTTGCGAGCGGGAACAATGAGCAGTTCTTC.

Here the CDR3 DNA reads TGTGCCAGCAGTCCGGACAGGGGGGGTGGCTACACCTTC. Protein sequence: CASSPDRGGGYTF. The genes are TRBV27 and TRBJ1-2, with 10 bases lining up with TRBD1. V gave up 5 bases and J gave up 7 bases; unmatched junction bases: 4. The germline gives CDR1 MNHEY, CDR2 SMNVEV (reference sequence). This CDR3 is 13 amino acids long.